The text below deals with one T cell receptor beta chain. Authors' processing steps: Reference gene primer amplification in the assay estimated nucleated cell counts. The repertoire was sequenced with immunoSEQ multiplex PCR; TCRdb's copy has only in-frame clones and lacks some. Clone size and the V and J calls come from that table; the DNA yielded D and trimming. The data show about 54,000 clones, roughly 80% seen once. These data come from a study of blood T cell repertoires in COVID-19. In the study overall: Acute-phase and convalescent COVID-19 samples originated in the United States, Italy and Spain. The analysed material was cDNA or gDNA that came from T cells, B-cell-depleted T cells, or PBMCs.

The germline V gene encodes CDR1 SGHDT and CDR2 YYEEEE. The CDR3 is 14 residues long. V was pared by 3 bases and J by 6 bases, with 7 bases of the junction left unmatched. This chain joins TRBV5-6 and TRBJ1-2; 8 nucleotides agree with TRBD1. The specimen was peripheral blood. This clonotype was sampled from a woman aged 55-70 years with acute or convalescent COVID-19. The CDR3: CASSYADRGDGYTF. The CDR3 nucleotides read TGTGCCAGCAGCTACGCAGACAGGGGAGATGGCTACACCTTC.